This T cell receptor (beta chain) was documented in a study of identical twins. Overall study findings and caveats: Memory repertoires showed no such pattern, whereas abundant cord blood beta clonotypes carried fewer insertions.

CDR1 SEHNR and CDR2 FQNEAQ come from the germline V gene (reference sequence). The CDR3 is 16 amino acids. Trimming left V 6 bases short and J 5 bases short, with 20 bases between. TCRdb ran MiXCR on the 5' RACE reads and lists one entry per CDR3 protein. The data contain hundreds of thousands of distinct CDR3 sequences, less than 7% of them singletons. This clonotype has a handful of counts. The antigen is not known. This receptor was taken from a man aged 18 to 30 in good health. Sample: naive T cells sorted from blood. The chain recombines TRBV7-9 with TRBJ2-1; tentative D call: TRBD2 (6 bases). CDR3 loop: CASRPPVGRGDNEQFF. The CDR3 DNA follows: TGTGCCAGCAGACCCCCGGTCGGGAGAGGCGACAATGAGCAGTTCTTC.